This T cell receptor (beta chain) is from a study of cytomegalovirus exposure and HLA in healthy donors. The PCR employed 60 Vbeta primers together with 13 Jbeta primers. Assay: immunoSEQ multiplex PCR; the TCRdb copy retains only in-frame clones and omits some. The sample data list fewer than 100,000 clones. Germline V gene data show CDR1 as GTSNPN and CDR2 as SVGIG (reference sequence). CDR3 length: 11 amino acids. The sequencing sample was made of PBMCs. The chain combines TRBV30 with TRBJ2-5; D is unclear. The closer fit of TRBJ2-7 to the DNA end suggests the J call may be wrong. This sequence was found in a woman between 55 and 75 years old in good health and CMV-seronegative. The CDR3 region is CAWSVRSEQYF. CDR3 bases: TGTGCCTGGAGTGTTAGAAGCGAGCAGTACTTC.